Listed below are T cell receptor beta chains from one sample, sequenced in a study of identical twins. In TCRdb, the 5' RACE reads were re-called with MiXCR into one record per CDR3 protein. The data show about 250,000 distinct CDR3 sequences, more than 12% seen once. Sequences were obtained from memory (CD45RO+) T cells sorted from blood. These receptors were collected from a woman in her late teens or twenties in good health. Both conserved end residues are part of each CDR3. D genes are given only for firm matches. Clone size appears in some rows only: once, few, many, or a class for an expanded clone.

CASSEGQVNSPLHF	TGCGCCAGCAGCGAGGGACAGGTTAATTCACCCCTCCACTTT	few	TRBV5-1	TRBJ1-6	TRBD1
CASSPNVGAADTQYF	TGTGCCAGCAGCCCCAACGTAGGGGCAGCGGATACGCAGTATTTT	many	TRBV2	TRBJ2-3	NA
CASSVQGIVEQFF	TGTGCCAGCAGTGTACAAGGTATCGTAGAGCAGTTCTTC	NA	TRBV2	TRBJ2-1	NA
CASSLRLAGDPSTDTQYF	TGTGCCAGCAGCTTGAGACTAGCGGGAGACCCTAGCACAGATACGCAGTATTTT	NA	TRBV5-6	TRBJ2-3	TRBD2
CASSYPGQGANGYTF	TGTGCCAGCAGTTACCCGGGACAGGGGGCAAATGGCTACACCTTC	NA	TRBV12-3/TRBV12-4	TRBJ1-2	TRBD1
CSARSPNYGYTF	TGCAGTGCTAGGTCCCCTAACTATGGCTACACCTTC	few	TRBV20-1	TRBJ1-2	NA
CASGRGSEQYF	TGTGCCAGCGGGCGGGGGAGCGAGCAGTACTTC	few	TRBV6-5	TRBJ2-7	TRBD2
CSASYPGGPSGELFF	TGCAGTGCTAGTTATCCGGGAGGGCCCTCCGGGGAGCTGTTTTTT	few	TRBV20-1	TRBJ2-2	TRBD2
CSAKQGETDTQYF	TGCAGTGCTAAACAGGGGGAAACAGATACGCAGTATTTT	NA	TRBV20-1	TRBJ2-3	TRBD1
CSAPRTGGLNTIYF	TGCAGTGCACCCCGGACAGGGGGCCTAAACACCATATATTTT	few	TRBV20-1	TRBJ1-3	TRBD1
CASSIGDRPTDTQYF	TGTGCCAGTAGTATAGGAGACAGGCCCACAGATACGCAGTATTTT	few	TRBV19	TRBJ2-3	NA
CATTGQGSGTQYF	TGTGCCACCACGGGACAGGGGTCGGGGACCCAGTACTTC	NA	TRBV2	TRBJ2-5	TRBD1
CASSFRQGMSYTF	TGTGCCAGCAGCTTTCGACAGGGGATGAGCTACACCTTC	few	TRBV3-1	TRBJ1-2	TRBD1
CASHSHQNTEAFF	TGCGCCAGCCACTCTCACCAGAACACTGAAGCTTTCTTT	many	TRBV5-1	TRBJ1-1	NA
CASRDRGDTGELFF	TGTGCAAGTAGGGACAGGGGTGACACCGGGGAGCTGTTTTTT	NA	TRBV21-1	TRBJ2-2	NA
CASKFRGVTDTQYF	TGTGCCAGCAAATTCAGGGGGGTCACAGATACGCAGTATTTT	few	TRBV11-2	TRBJ2-3	NA
CSATDRGKAGANVLTF	TGCAGTGCTACGGACAGGGGGAAAGCTGGGGCCAACGTCCTGACTTTC	many	TRBV20-1	TRBJ2-6	TRBD1
CSARDRQGLPTYEQYF	TGCAGTGCTCGGGACCGACAGGGACTACCCACCTACGAGCAGTACTTC	few	TRBV20-1	TRBJ2-7	NA
CSARGGRNNYGYTF	TGCAGTGCTAGAGGGGGGCGGAATAACTATGGCTACACCTTC	NA	TRBV20-1	TRBJ1-2	NA
CASSPSSGGSGELFF	TGTGCCAGCTCACCGTCGAGTGGAGGGTCCGGGGAGCTGTTTTTT	NA	TRBV18	TRBJ2-2	NA
CASSPEGAGAYNEQFF	TGTGCCAGCTCACCCGAGGGAGCGGGAGCCTACAATGAGCAGTTCTTC	NA	TRBV18	TRBJ2-1	TRBD2
CSARAGILYEQYF	TGCAGTGCTAGAGCAGGGATTTTATACGAGCAGTACTTC	few	TRBV20-1	TRBJ2-7	NA
CASSGHGESGANVLTF	TGTGCCAGCAGCGGACACGGGGAGTCTGGGGCCAACGTCCTGACTTTC	few	TRBV7-9	TRBJ2-6	NA
CSAHSGQRGTDTQYF	TGCAGTGCGCATTCCGGACAGCGGGGCACAGATACGCAGTATTTT	NA	TRBV20-1	TRBJ2-3	NA
CASSLGGATADTQYF	TGTGCCAGCAGCTTAGGTGGGGCCACCGCAGATACGCAGTATTTT	few	TRBV7-8	TRBJ2-3	NA
CASSTWTGWEETQYF	TGTGCCAGCAGCACCTGGACAGGTTGGGAAGAGACCCAGTACTTC	few	TRBV7-9	TRBJ2-5	TRBD1
CSAGGDYEQYF	TGCAGCGCAGGGGGCGATTACGAGCAGTACTTC	NA	TRBV29-1	TRBJ2-7	TRBD1
CASSPSGRSPLHF	TGTGCCAGCAGTCCCTCGGGGAGATCACCCCTCCACTTT	many	TRBV12-3/TRBV12-4	TRBJ1-6	NA
CASSDGTDIYEQYF	TGTGCCAGCAGTGATGGGACAGATATCTACGAGCAGTACTTC	once	TRBV6-4	TRBJ2-7	TRBD1
CASSPGGQYEQYF	TGTGCCAGCAGCCCGGGGGGGCAGTACGAGCAGTACTTC	NA	TRBV7-8	TRBJ2-7	TRBD2
CASGLGSNQPQHF	TGTGCCAGCGGCCTCGGTAGCAATCAGCCCCAGCATTTT	few	TRBV9	TRBJ1-5	NA
CASGTGTGGSEQYF	TGTGCCAGCGGAACCGGGACAGGGGGATCGGAGCAGTACTTC	NA	TRBV7-9	TRBJ2-7	TRBD1
CASSSSERETQYF	TGTGCCAGCAGTTCCTCGGAGCGAGAGACCCAGTACTTC	few	TRBV6-2/TRBV6-3	TRBJ2-5	NA
CASSPRTSGYEQYF	TGTGCCAGCAGCCCCCGGACTAGCGGCTACGAGCAGTACTTC	few	TRBV7-2	TRBJ2-7	TRBD2
CASGGLDEQYF	TGTGCCAGCGGGGGGCTCGACGAGCAGTACTTC	NA	TRBV12-3/TRBV12-4	TRBJ2-7	NA
CASSLDRGAGRNEQYF	TGTGCCAGCAGCCTCGACCGTGGGGCAGGGAGGAACGAGCAGTACTTC	NA	TRBV11-3	TRBJ2-7	NA
CSANRRGSGYEQYF	TGCAGTGCCAACCGGAGGGGGAGTGGCTACGAGCAGTACTTC	NA	TRBV20-1	TRBJ2-7	NA
CASSLISGSKGTDTQYF	TGTGCCAGCAGTTTGATTAGCGGGAGTAAAGGCACAGATACGCAGTATTTT	NA	TRBV12-3/TRBV12-4	TRBJ2-3	TRBD2
CASSQDQTGPDTQYF	TGTGCCAGCAGCCAAGATCAGACGGGTCCAGATACGCAGTATTTT	few	TRBV3-1	TRBJ2-3	NA
CASGLWGGEGAFF	TGTGCTAGTGGTTTGTGGGGGGGAGAAGGAGCTTTCTTT	NA	TRBV12-5	TRBJ1-1	NA
CASSRGRANEQFF	TGTGCCAGTAGTAGGGGGAGGGCCAATGAGCAGTTCTTC	few	TRBV19	TRBJ2-1	TRBD2
CASSLTGALNQPQHF	TGTGCCAGCAGCCTAACAGGGGCGCTAAATCAGCCCCAGCATTTT	NA	TRBV5-8	TRBJ1-5	TRBD1
CASSLTSTYNEQFF	TGTGCCAGCAGCTTGACGAGCACCTACAATGAGCAGTTCTTC	NA	TRBV7-2	TRBJ2-1	NA
CASSRDSTSGRETQYF	TGTGCCAGCAGCAGAGACTCTACTAGCGGCCGGGAGACCCAGTACTTC	many	TRBV7-2	TRBJ2-5	TRBD2
CASSSIYMSSGDEQFF	TGTGCCAGCAGTTCCATTTATATGTCTTCTGGGGATGAGCAGTTCTTC	NA	TRBV6-2/TRBV6-3	TRBJ2-1	NA
CSAREESWGNQPQHF	TGCAGTGCTAGAGAGGAATCTTGGGGCAATCAGCCCCAGCATTTT	few	TRBV20-1	TRBJ1-5	NA
CATSRMAGRRADTQYF	TGTGCCACCAGCAGGATGGCAGGCAGACGGGCAGATACGCAGTATTTT	NA	TRBV15	TRBJ2-3	NA
CASSYSTEGQGAMARRGELFF	TGTGCCAGCAGTTACTCGACGGAGGGGCAGGGGGCTATGGCCCGACGGGGGGAGCTGTTTTTT	many	TRBV6-2/TRBV6-3	TRBJ2-2	TRBD1
CSARDRGHWGYTF	TGCAGTGCTAGAGATCGGGGCCATTGGGGCTACACCTTC	few	TRBV20-1	TRBJ1-2	NA
CASSLGGNTGELFF	TGTGCCAGCAGCTTAGGGGGCAACACCGGGGAGCTGTTTTTT	many	TRBV7-8	TRBJ2-2	NA
CASSPDSRELFF	TGTGCCAGCTCACCGGACAGTCGGGAACTGTTTTTT	few	TRBV18	TRBJ1-4	NA
CSASKAGAMAWGNQPQHF	TGCAGTGCTAGTAAGGCAGGGGCTATGGCATGGGGCAATCAGCCCCAGCATTTT	few	TRBV20-1	TRBJ1-5	NA
CASSLTSGFQETQYF	TGCGCCAGCAGCTTGACTAGCGGCTTCCAAGAGACCCAGTACTTC	NA	TRBV5-1	TRBJ2-5	TRBD2
CASSQQPGSGELFF	TGTGCCAGCAGCCAACAACCAGGTTCCGGGGAGCTGTTTTTT	many	TRBV3-1	TRBJ2-2	NA
CASSLGRGRDSPLHF	TGTGCCAGCAGTTTAGGAAGAGGTCGAGATTCACCCCTCCACTTT	NA	TRBV12-3/TRBV12-4	TRBJ1-6	NA
CASSLLSGSEEQFF	TGTGCCAGCAGCCTCCTTAGCGGGAGCGAGGAGCAGTTCTTC	NA	TRBV3-1	TRBJ2-1	TRBD2
CASSPTRGRQPQHF	TGTGCCAGCAGCCCAACGAGGGGGCGTCAGCCCCAGCATTTT	few	TRBV14	TRBJ1-5	TRBD1
CASSSRTSGEQYF	TGTGCCAGCAGCTCCCGGACTAGCGGGGAGCAGTACTTC	few	TRBV6-2/TRBV6-3	TRBJ2-7	TRBD2
CASTSGSPYNEQFF	TGTGCCAGCACCAGCGGGAGCCCCTACAATGAGCAGTTCTTC	few	TRBV25-1	TRBJ2-1	TRBD2
CASSAQWADTEAFF	TGTGCCAGCAGCGCTCAGTGGGCTGACACTGAAGCTTTCTTT	few	TRBV9	TRBJ1-1	NA